The 28 T cell receptor beta chains presented below share a single source sample, sequenced in a study of blood T cell repertoires in COVID-19 (TCRdb year 2020). Libraries came from the immunoSEQ multiplex PCR assay. Held by TCRdb, this immuneACCESS table contains in-frame sequences only and omits some clones. Under half of the omission traces to an unresolved V gene where checked; the cause of the rest is unknown. The sample records nearly 400,000 clones, around nine tenths of which are singletons. Jointly, the top ten make up about 1.8% of the sample. Sequences were obtained from PBMCs or T cells enriched from blood (not recorded which). The receptors here all came from a woman in her 30s who had recovered from COVID-19.

This clone was detected a few times. This chain connects TRBV6-5 to TRBJ2-1; D is possibly TRBD2 (6 bases). The CDR3 has 15 residues. Germline V gene lookup returns CDR1 MNHEY and CDR2 SVGAGI. Trimming took 2 bases from V and 2 from J, leaving 10 bases between them. CDR3 region: CASSYVGGAYNEQFF. The DNA of the CDR3 is TGTGCCAGCAGTTACGTTGGCGGGGCCTACAATGAGCAGTTCTTC.

The J gene is TRBJ2-1, the V gene TRBV18; D is unclear. CDR3 length: 17 amino acids. The ends were cut back, 2 bases at V and 5 bases at J, with 19 bases in the middle. CDR1 KGHSH and CDR2 LQKENI come from the germline V gene. CDR3 DNA sequence: TGTGCCAGCTCACCATCGGTTCTTTCGGTCCCCAACAATGAGCAGTTCTTC. Protein sequence: CASSPSVLSVPNNEQFF.

This sequence joins TRBV7-9 and TRBJ1-4, with D perhaps matching TRBD1 (5 bases). The CDR3 sequence is 15 residues long. From germline, CDR1 is SEHNR and CDR2 FQNEAQ (reference sequence). V was clipped by 6 bases and J by 7 bases, with 18 bases between them. The CDR3 nucleotides read TGTGCCAGCAGTATTGGCAGGGTAGTCGTTGAAAAACTGTTTTTT. It yields the protein CASSIGRVVVEKLFF.

This rearrangement joins TRBV12-3 or TRBV12-4 to TRBJ2-1; TRBD2 agrees at 7 bases. The V and J ends lost 5 bases and 7 bases, in that order; junction bases with no gene match: 5. The CDR3 runs 13 residues. CDR3 loop: CASSSTSVNEQFF. The CDR3 DNA reads TGTGCCAGCAGTAGCACTAGCGTTAATGAGCAGTTCTTC.

The chain combines TRBV7-9 with TRBJ2-1, with a tentative D call TRBD1 (6 bases). The CDR3 runs to 15 residues. The V end was cut by 5 bases, the J end by 3 bases, with 14 bases between. CDR1 SEHNR and CDR2 FQNEAQ come from the germline V gene (reference sequence). Written as DNA, the CDR3 is TGTGCCAGCAGCAACAGGGTTTTGCGCTACAATGAGCAGTTCTTC. Translation gives CASSNRVLRYNEQFF.

J is TRBJ1-2 and V is TRBV27; 11 nucleotides align to TRBD1. J gave up 7 bases and V 5 bases, and 3 bases lay outside the gene matches. CDR1 and CDR2 from the germline V gene are MNHEY and SMNVEV (reference sequence). The CDR3 runs 13 residues. Here the CDR3 reads CASSADRGLGYTF. As DNA, the CDR3 is TGTGCCAGCAGTGCGGACAGGGGGCTTGGCTACACCTTC.

This clone has more than one count but fewer than ten. The chain employs TRBV5-1 and TRBJ1-3, with D possibly being TRBD1 (5 bases). There are 15 residues in the CDR3. The germline gives CDR1 SGHRS, CDR2 YFSETQ. Trimming removed 3 bases from V and 6 bases from J, with 16 bases in between. The DNA of the CDR3 is TGCGCCAGCAGCTCGACAGCAAGAGATTCAAACACCATATATTTT. This translates into CASSSTARDSNTIYF.

This clone was seen only once. The chain carries TRBV5-1 and TRBJ2-1, with D perhaps TRBD2 (6 bases). Germline loops: CDR1 SGHRS, CDR2 YFSETQ. The CDR3 spans 16 residues. V was clipped by 4 bases and J by 6 bases, with 20 bases between them. CDR3 loop: CASSPRERSRGNEQFF. The CDR3 bases are TGCGCCAGCAGCCCCCGGGAGCGATCCCGGGGCAATGAGCAGTTCTTC.

The genes are TRBV19 and TRBJ2-7, with 7 bases fitting TRBD1. The trim removed 5 bases at V and 3 bases at J, leaving 7 bases unmatched. The CDR3 contains 14 residues. CDR1 is LNHDA and CDR2 is SQIVND in the germline V gene (reference sequence). CDR3 in amino acids: CASSAPGQIYEQYF. CDR3 DNA sequence: TGTGCCAGTAGTGCTCCGGGACAGATCTACGAGCAGTACTTC.

This sequence joins TRBV7-9 and TRBJ2-5, with 8 bases lining up with TRBD1. V trimming: 4 bases; J trimming: 5 bases; junction bases outside the gene matches: 6. Germline CDR1 and CDR2: SEHNR and FQNEAQ (reference sequence). The CDR3 loop spans 14 amino acids. The CDR3 loop reads CASSSSGGWETQYF. CDR3 coding DNA: TGTGCCAGCAGCTCTTCAGGGGGCTGGGAGACCCAGTACTTC.

CDR3 DNA sequence: TGCGCCAGCAGCTTATGGAGCACCGGGGAGCTGTTTTTT. It encodes CASSLWSTGELFF. V usage is TRBV5-1 and J usage is TRBJ2-2; no clear D gene. The CDR3 sequence is 13 residues long. The V gene's germline CDR1 is SGHRS and CDR2 YFSETQ. Trimming removed 2 bases at V and 4 bases at J, with 6 bases between.

This sequence joins TRBV19 and TRBJ1-2; TRBD1 aligns across 10 bases. The V segment lost 7 bases and the J segment 8 bases; nucleotides outside the gene matches: 10. This CDR3 is 14 amino acids long. CDR1 LNHDA and CDR2 SQIVND come from the germline V gene (reference sequence). CDR3: CASTGQGSPGGYTF. The CDR3 DNA follows: TGTGCCAGTACGGGACAGGGGTCGCCTGGGGGCTACACCTTC.

The chain recombines TRBV2 with TRBJ2-5, with D possibly matching TRBD1 (5 bases). Germline values: CDR1 SNHLY, CDR2 FYNNEI. There are 15 residues in the CDR3. The V end was cut by 5 bases, the J end by 3 bases, with 16 bases between. Here the CDR3 DNA reads TGTGCCAGCAGTCTAGGACAAACCAAAAAAGAGACCCAGTACTTC. Encoded protein: CASSLGQTKKETQYF.

The chain has TRBV28 and TRBJ1-2; D is unresolved. The CDR3 contains 12 residues. V was trimmed by 5 bases and J by 4 bases, leaving 8 bases between them. The germline CDR1 and CDR2 sequences are MDHEN and SYDVKM. The CDR3 DNA follows: TGTGCCAGCAGTGAAGCAGGCTATGGCTACACCTTC. It specifies CASSEAGYGYTF.

The rearrangement uses TRBV10-3 and TRBJ2-1; 8 bases fit TRBD2. Germline CDR1 and CDR2: ENHRY and SYGVKD. Losses at the gene ends were 4 bases for V and 0 bases for J; bases not matched to a gene: 11. The CDR3 has 18 residues. DNA of the CDR3: TGTGCCATCAGTGCCTTAGATAGCGGGAAGAACTCCTACAATGAGCAGTTCTTC. Translation gives CAISALDSGKNSYNEQFF.

This chain connects TRBV7-8 to TRBJ1-6; D is unclear. Between the trimmed V and J ends, which lost 1 base and 7 bases, there was a span of 5 bases. Germline CDR1 is SGHVS and CDR2 is FQNEAQ. The CDR3 covers 13 residues. In DNA, the CDR3 is TGTGCCAGCAGCTTAGGGCCAAATTCACCCCTCCACTTT. Translated, it gives CASSLGPNSPLHF.

A few counts support this clone. This chain uses TRBV6-5 with TRBJ2-7; D possibly corresponds to TRBD1 (6 bases). CDR1 and CDR2 (germline): MNHEY, SVGAGI. V was shortened by 0 bases and J by 2 bases, with 11 bases between the two germline ends. There are 15 residues in the CDR3. The CDR3 DNA reads as TGTGCCAGCAGTTACTCTTTTACAGGGCCCTACGAGCAGTACTTC. Translating it yields CASSYSFTGPYEQYF.

The chain combines TRBV24-1 with TRBJ2-7; the D is unclear. Trimming removed 4 bases from V and 0 bases from J, with 12 bases in between. CDR3 size: 15 residues. The germline gives CDR1 KGHDR, CDR2 SFDVKD. CDR3 in amino acids: CATSDHGGPSYEQYF. CDR3 coding DNA: TGTGCCACCAGTGACCACGGTGGTCCCTCCTACGAGCAGTACTTC.

J is TRBJ2-6 and V is TRBV28; D may be TRBD1 (6 bases). The germline V gene encodes CDR1 MDHEN and CDR2 SYDVKM. Between the trimmed V and J ends, which lost 10 bases and 0 bases, there was a span of 13 bases. The CDR3 sequence is 15 residues long. The CDR3 DNA follows: TGTGCCACGGGACATACCTTCTCTGGGGCCAACGTCCTGACTTTC. It codes for CATGHTFSGANVLTF.

The rearrangement uses TRBV9 and TRBJ1-3; tentatively, D is TRBD1 (5 bases). Trimming removed 4 bases at V and 4 bases at J, with 9 bases between. This CDR3 spans 13 amino acids. Germline CDR1 reads SGDLS; CDR2 reads YYNGEE. CDR3 in DNA: TGTGCCAGCAGCACCTCAGGGGGAAACACCATATATTTT. Translation gives CASSTSGGNTIYF.

This chain links TRBV12-3 or TRBV12-4 with TRBJ1-1, with D possibly being TRBD1 (6 bases). Deletions cut 6 bases from V and 6 bases from J, with 14 bases between. The CDR3 runs to 13 residues. The CDR3 DNA sequence: TGTGCCAGCAGCCGTTCCGGACAGTCTGAAGCTTTCTTT. Protein: CASSRSGQSEAFF.

The chain links TRBV6-5 to TRBJ1-5; 8 bases agree with TRBD1. Trimming removed 6 bases from V and 7 bases from J; junction bases left unmatched: 11. Germline V gene lookup returns CDR1 MNHEY and CDR2 SVGAGI. The length of the CDR3 is 15 residues. CDR3 region: CASSDGQGPGQPQHF. The CDR3 DNA sequence: TGTGCCAGCAGCGATGGACAGGGCCCCGGGCAGCCCCAGCATTTT.

This clone was observed a single time. The V and J genes are TRBV19 and TRBJ1-4; a possible D gene is TRBD1 (6 bases). CDR1 LNHDA and CDR2 SQIVND come from the germline V gene (reference sequence). Trimming removed 3 bases from V and 3 bases from J, with 8 bases in between. This CDR3 is 14 amino acids long. The CDR3 sequence is CASSISGANEKLFF. The DNA of the CDR3 is TGTGCCAGTAGTATTTCAGGGGCTAATGAAAAACTGTTTTTT.

This chain joins TRBV9 and TRBJ1-4; 7 bases are shared with TRBD1. CDR1 SGDLS and CDR2 YYNGEE come from the germline V gene. This CDR3 region has 14 residues. V dropped 3 bases and J dropped 5; count of bases not matched to a gene: 4. CDR3 amino acids: CASSASGGNEKLFF. CDR3 DNA: TGTGCCAGCAGCGCATCAGGGGGGAATGAAAAACTGTTTTTT.

V usage is TRBV18 and J usage is TRBJ2-1, with D possibly TRBD1 on 5 matching bases. The germline CDR1 and CDR2 sequences are KGHSH and LQKENI. The ends were cut back, 2 bases at V and 6 bases at J, with 11 bases in the middle. The CDR3 sequence is 14 residues long. CDR3 amino acids: CASSPYPGPNEQFF. In DNA, the CDR3 is TGTGCCAGCTCACCATACCCAGGGCCCAATGAGCAGTTCTTC.

This sequence joins TRBV27 and TRBJ2-1; 8 nucleotides line up with TRBD2. V dropped 2 bases and J dropped 15; count of bases not matched to a gene: 15. From germline, CDR1 is MNHEY and CDR2 SMNVEV (reference sequence). CDR3 size: 15 residues. CDR3 residues: CASSLGGGRLFFRFF. CDR3 coding DNA: TGTGCCAGCAGTTTAGGCGGGGGGCGCTTGTTTTTTCGGTTCTTC.

The genes are TRBV21-1 and TRBJ2-5; whether TRBD2, the table's D call, matches the DNA was not checked. TRBV21-1 is shown as a pseudogene. This CDR3 is 16 amino acids long. CDR3 in amino acids: CASSQRLCPWGETQYF. In DNA form, the CDR3 reads TGTGCCAGCAGCCAACGACTATGCCCTTGGGGTGAGACCCAGTACTTC.

The count of this clone is one. V gene TRBV10-2 combines with J gene TRBJ1-6; 7 bases agree with TRBD1. Germline V gives CDR1 WSHSY, CDR2 SAAADI. The CDR3 extends over 15 amino acids. Unmatched junction bases numbered 7, after V lost 3 bases and J lost 8 bases. The CDR3 nucleotides read TGCGCCAGCAGTGAAGACGGGCAGGGGGATTCACCCCTCCACTTT. It codes for CASSEDGQGDSPLHF.